This T cell receptor (beta chain) was observed in a study of blood T cell repertoires in COVID-19. Study-wide context: Material from acute and convalescent COVID-19 was sourced from the United States, Italy and Spain.

Under the authors' procedure: The authors estimated nucleated cell counts from reference gene primer amplification. Method: immunoSEQ multiplex PCR; TCRdb's copy keeps in-frame clones and lacks some. From that table come the V and J calls and clone size; the DNA was used to work out D and trimming. The data hold roughly 200,000 clones, with 85% observed a single time. Cohorts were assigned according to the clinical history that participants reported. Donors in Cohort 3 counted as recovered after two negative PCRs, clearance, or symptom resolution. Losses at the gene ends were 5 bases for V and 1 base for J; bases not matched to a gene: 11. The V gene's germline CDR1 is MDHEN and CDR2 SYDVKM. The CDR3 runs 17 residues.

Sequencing was done on a sample of PBMCs or T cells enriched from blood (not recorded which). The TCR comes from a middle-aged man who had recovered from COVID-19. The V call is TRBV28, the J call TRBJ1-5; 7 bases map to TRBD1. The CDR3: CASSHRDSRLSNQPQHF. The CDR3 DNA reads TGTGCCAGCAGTCACCGGGACAGCCGTCTCAGCAATCAGCCCCAGCATTTT. The full variable domain, rest sourced from reference TRBV28 and TRBJ1-5, is DVKVTQSSRYLVKRTGEKVFLECVQDMDHENMFWYRQDPGLGLRLIYFSYDVKMKEKGDIPEGYSVSREKKERFSLILESASTNQTSMYLCASSHRDSRLSNQPQHFGDGTRLSIL.